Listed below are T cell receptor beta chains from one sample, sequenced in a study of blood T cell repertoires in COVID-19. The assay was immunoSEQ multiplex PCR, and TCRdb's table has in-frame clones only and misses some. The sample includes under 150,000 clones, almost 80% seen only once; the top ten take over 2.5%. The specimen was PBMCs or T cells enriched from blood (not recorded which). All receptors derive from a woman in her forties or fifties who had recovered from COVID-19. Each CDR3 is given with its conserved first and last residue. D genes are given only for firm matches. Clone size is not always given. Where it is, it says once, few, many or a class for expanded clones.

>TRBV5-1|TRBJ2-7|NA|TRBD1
TGCGCCAGCAGCTTGGCCGGGACAGGTTACGAGCAGTACTTC
CASSLAGTGYEQYF
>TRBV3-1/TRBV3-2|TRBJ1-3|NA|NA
TGTGCCAGCAGCCAAGAGGAGGTCGGATTAGTTGGAAACACCATATATTTT
CASSQEEVGLVGNTIYF
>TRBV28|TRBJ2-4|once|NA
TGTGCCAGCAGCGCCCGGTGGTGGGGGCGGGGGAACATTCAGTACTTC
CASSARWWGRGNIQYF
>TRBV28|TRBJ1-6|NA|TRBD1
TGTGCCACCATCCGGGACAGGGTAGGATCACCCCTCCACTTT
CATIRDRVGSPLHF
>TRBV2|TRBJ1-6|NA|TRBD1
TGTGCCAGCAGCAATGACAGGGGCTATAATTCACCCCTCCACTTT
CASSNDRGYNSPLHF
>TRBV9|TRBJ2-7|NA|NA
TGTGCCAGCAGCGTCGAGAGCTCCTACGAGCAGTACTTC
CASSVESSYEQYF
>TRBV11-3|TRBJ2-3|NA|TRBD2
TGTGCCAGCAGCTTAGAGTGGCTAGCGGGCAGCACAGATACGCAGTATTTT
CASSLEWLAGSTDTQYF
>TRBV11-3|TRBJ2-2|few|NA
TGTGCCAGCAGTCTATCCGGTTTCGGGGAGCTGTTTTTT
CASSLSGFGELFF
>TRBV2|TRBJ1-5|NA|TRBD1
TGTGCCAGCAGTGAAGACAGGGGGAATCAGCCCCAGCATTTT
CASSEDRGNQPQHF
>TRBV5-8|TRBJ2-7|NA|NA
TGTGCCAGCAGCTTGGGGCAGGGCGGCGAGCAGTACTTC
CASSLGQGGEQYF